This paragraph covers one T cell receptor (beta chain) sequence. The repertoire was sequenced with immunoSEQ multiplex PCR; TCRdb's copy has only in-frame clones and lacks some. The sample includes more than 85,000 clones, more than 65% of them seen just once. This CDR3 contains 15 residues. Germline V gene sequence: CDR1 MDHEN, CDR2 SYDVKM. With 5 bases removed from V and 0 bases from J, the gap between germline ends came to 13 bases. This specimen comes from a study of CD8 T cell repertoires and HIV-1 epitope variants. Study background: Controls included no peptide, Ebola AY9 epitope, and a CMV, EBV, flu pool.

The chain uses TRBV28 and TRBJ1-2; a possible D gene is TRBD1 (5 bases). The material sequenced was uncultured baseline CD8+ T cells from peripheral blood mononuclear cells (PBMCs). The source of this sequence is a male donor with HIV. The CDR3 protein is CASSPGTGSNYGYTF. For the CDR3, the DNA is TGTGCCAGCAGTCCTGGGACGGGTTCTAACTATGGCTACACCTTC.